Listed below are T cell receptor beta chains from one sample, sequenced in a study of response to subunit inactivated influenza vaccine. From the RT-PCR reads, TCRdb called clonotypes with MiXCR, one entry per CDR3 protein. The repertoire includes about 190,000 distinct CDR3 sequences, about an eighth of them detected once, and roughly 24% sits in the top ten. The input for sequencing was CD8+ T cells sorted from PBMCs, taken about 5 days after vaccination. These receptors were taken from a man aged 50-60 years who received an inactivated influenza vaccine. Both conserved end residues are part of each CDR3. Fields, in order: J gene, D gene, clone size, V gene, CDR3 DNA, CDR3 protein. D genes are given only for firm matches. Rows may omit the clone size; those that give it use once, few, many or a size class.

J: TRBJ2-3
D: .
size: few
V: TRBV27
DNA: TGTGCCAGCATGAACCCCATGGAGGGGCGGGCAGATACGCAGTATTTT
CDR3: CASMNPMEGRADTQYF

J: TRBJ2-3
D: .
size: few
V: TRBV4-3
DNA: TGCGCCAGCAGCCAAGATGCGGGAATTCATAGCACAGATACGCAGTATTTT
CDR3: CASSQDAGIHSTDTQYF

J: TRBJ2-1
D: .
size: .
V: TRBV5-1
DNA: TGCGCCAGCAGCCCGAAGGGGGGCGACTACAATGAGCAGTTCTTC
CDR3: CASSPKGGDYNEQFF

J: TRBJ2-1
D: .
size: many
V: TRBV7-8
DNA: TGTGCCAGCAGCCCACCCGGGGTTGGGTACAATGAGCAGTTCTTC
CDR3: CASSPPGVGYNEQFF

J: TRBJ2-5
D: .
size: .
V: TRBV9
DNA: TGTGCCAGCAGCACATCATGGACACCTGGAGAGACCCAGTACTTC
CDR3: CASSTSWTPGETQYF

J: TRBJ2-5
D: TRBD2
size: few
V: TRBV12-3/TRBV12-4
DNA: TGTGCCAGCAGCCTAGGACTAGCGGGGCCACAAGAGACCCAGTACTTC
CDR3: CASSLGLAGPQETQYF

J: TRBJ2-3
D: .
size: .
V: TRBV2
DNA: TGTGCCAGCAGCGACCCGGATACGCAGTATTTT
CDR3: CASSDPDTQYF

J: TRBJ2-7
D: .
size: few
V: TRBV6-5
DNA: TGTGCCAGCAGTTACCAATCGGGACCGAGAAACGAGCAGTACTTC
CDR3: CASSYQSGPRNEQYF

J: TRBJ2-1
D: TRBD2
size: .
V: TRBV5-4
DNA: TGTGCCAGCTGGAAACCGGGACTAGCGGGGGGGTACAATGAGCAGTTCTTC
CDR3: CASWKPGLAGGYNEQFF

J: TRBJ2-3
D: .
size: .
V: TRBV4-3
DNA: TGCGCCAGCAGCCAAGACTCTTGGCGGAGCACAGATACGCAGTATTTT
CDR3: CASSQDSWRSTDTQYF

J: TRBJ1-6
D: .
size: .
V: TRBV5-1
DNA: TGCGCCAGCAGCTTGGCGGGAAACAATAATTCACCCCTCCACTTT
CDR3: CASSLAGNNNSPLHF

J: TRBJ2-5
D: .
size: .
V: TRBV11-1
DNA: TGTGCCAGCAGCCTACCCTACCTGGAGACCCAGTACTTC
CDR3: CASSLPYLETQYF

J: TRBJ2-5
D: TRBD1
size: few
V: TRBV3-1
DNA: TGTGCCAGCAGCCCGACAGGGGGCCGAGAGACCCAGTACTTC
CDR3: CASSPTGGRETQYF

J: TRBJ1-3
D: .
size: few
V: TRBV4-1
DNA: TGCGCCAGCAGCCACCTCATGGGGGGCTCTGGAAACACCATATATTTT
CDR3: CASSHLMGGSGNTIYF

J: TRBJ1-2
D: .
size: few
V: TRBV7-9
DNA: TGTGCCAGCAGCTTAGCGGGCAGGGGTGGCTATGGCTACACCTTC
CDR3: CASSLAGRGGYGYTF

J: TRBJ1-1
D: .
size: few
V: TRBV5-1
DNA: TGCGCCAGCAGCTTGGGAGGGATGGACACTGAAGCTTTCTTT
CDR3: CASSLGGMDTEAFF

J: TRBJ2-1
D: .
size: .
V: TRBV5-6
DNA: TGTGCCAGAAGAGACGACAGAAATGAGCAGTTCTTC
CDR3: CARRDDRNEQFF

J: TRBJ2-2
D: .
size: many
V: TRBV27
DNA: TGTGCCAGCAGTCCCTCCGGGACCGGGGAGCTGTTTTTT
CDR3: CASSPSGTGELFF

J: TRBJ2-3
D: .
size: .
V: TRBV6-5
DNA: TGTGCCAGCAGTTACTCGCTAGGCACAGATACGCAGTATTTT
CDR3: CASSYSLGTDTQYF

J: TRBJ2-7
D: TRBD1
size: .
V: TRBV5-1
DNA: TGCGCCAGCAGCCCGGGACAGGGCCACGAGCAGTACTTC
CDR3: CASSPGQGHEQYF

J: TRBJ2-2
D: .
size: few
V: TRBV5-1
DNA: TGCGCCAGCACAAAAGGTCGTGCCGGGGAGCTGTTTTTT
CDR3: CASTKGRAGELFF

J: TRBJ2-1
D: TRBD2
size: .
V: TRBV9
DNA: TGTGCCAGCAGCCCCCCCACTAGCGCCTCCTACAATGAGCAGTTCTTC
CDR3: CASSPPTSASYNEQFF